This T cell receptor beta chain stems from a study of T-cell memory formation after mild COVID-19. The CDR3 covers 15 residues. V lost 2 bases to trimming and J lost 0 bases, with 7 bases between them. Germline values: CDR1 SGHDN, CDR2 FVKESK. Sample barcodes and UMIs were carried by the TCR alpha and TCR beta cDNA libraries that 5'RACE generated with constant-segment primers. MiXCR, run by TCRdb on the 5' RACE reads, gives a single entry per CDR3 protein. The sample has 350,000 or so distinct CDR3 sequences; about an eighth are singletons. With regard to this clonotype: Antigen specificity is unknown.

Study-wide results and caveats: Of the contracting clones, CD4+ ones lay mainly in CM and EM, and CD8+ ones in EMRA.

V gene TRBV14 combines with J gene TRBJ2-2; D remains unclear. The TCR sequence derives from a man in his late teens or twenties who had mild COVID-19 (a few samples of this study predate the infection). Cell type and time point are not known. The source material was PBMCs or a T cell subset sorted from them (not recorded which). The chain's CDR3 is CASSQFHANTGELFF. Written as DNA, the CDR3 is TGTGCCAGCAGCCAATTCCATGCGAACACCGGGGAGCTGTTTTTT.